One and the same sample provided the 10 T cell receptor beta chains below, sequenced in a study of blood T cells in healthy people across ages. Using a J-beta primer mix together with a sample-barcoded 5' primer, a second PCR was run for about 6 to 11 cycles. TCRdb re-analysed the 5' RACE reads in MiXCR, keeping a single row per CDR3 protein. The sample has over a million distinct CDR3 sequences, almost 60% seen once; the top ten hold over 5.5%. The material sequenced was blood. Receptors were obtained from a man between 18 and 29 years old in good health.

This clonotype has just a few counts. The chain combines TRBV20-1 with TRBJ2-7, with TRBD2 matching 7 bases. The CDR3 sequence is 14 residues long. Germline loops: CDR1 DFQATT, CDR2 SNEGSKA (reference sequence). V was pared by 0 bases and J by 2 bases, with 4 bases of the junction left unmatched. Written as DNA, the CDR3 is TGCAGTGCTAGAGATGGAGCGGGGCCCTACGAGCAGTACTTC. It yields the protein CSARDGAGPYEQYF.

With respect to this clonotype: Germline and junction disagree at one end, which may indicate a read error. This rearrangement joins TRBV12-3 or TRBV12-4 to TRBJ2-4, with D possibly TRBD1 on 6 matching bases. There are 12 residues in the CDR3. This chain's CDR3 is CASSFDRRLLNF. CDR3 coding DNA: TGTGCCAGCAGTTTTGACAGGCGTCTCCTAAACTTC.

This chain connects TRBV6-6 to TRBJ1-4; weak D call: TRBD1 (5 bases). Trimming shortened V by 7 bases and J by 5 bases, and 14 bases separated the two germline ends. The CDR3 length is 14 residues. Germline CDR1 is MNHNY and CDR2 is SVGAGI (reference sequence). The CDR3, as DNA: TGTGCCAGCACCACGGGGCACCTCAATGAAAAACTGTTTTTT. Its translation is CASTTGHLNEKLFF.

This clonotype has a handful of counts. CDR3 DNA: TGTGCCAGCAAAATGTCAGATACGCAGTATTTT. Protein: CASKMSDTQYF. The gene calls are TRBV12-3 or TRBV12-4 and TRBJ2-3; D gene uncertain. CDR3 length: 11 amino acids. V was pared by 7 bases and J by 4 bases, with 6 bases between.

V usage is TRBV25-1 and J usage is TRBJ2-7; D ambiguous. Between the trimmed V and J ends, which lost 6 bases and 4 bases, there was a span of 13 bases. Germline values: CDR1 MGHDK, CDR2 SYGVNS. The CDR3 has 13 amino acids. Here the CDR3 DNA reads TGTGCCAGCAGAGGCGCGTCGCCATACGAGCAGTACTTC. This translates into CASRGASPYEQYF.

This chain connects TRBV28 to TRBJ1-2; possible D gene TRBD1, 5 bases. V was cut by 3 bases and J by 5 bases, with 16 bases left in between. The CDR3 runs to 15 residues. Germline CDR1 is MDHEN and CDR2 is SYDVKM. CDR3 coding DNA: TGTGCCAGCAGTTTTCCAGCCGGGGCACCATATGGCTACACCTTC. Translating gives CASSFPAGAPYGYTF.

The CDR3 region is CSVGGEMNTEAFF. In nucleotides, the CDR3 is TGCAGCGTTGGAGGCGAAATGAACACTGAAGCTTTCTTT. V and J are TRBV29-1 and TRBJ1-1; D remains ambiguous. The CDR3 runs to 13 residues. Germline CDR1 is SQVTM and CDR2 is ANQGSEA. V dropped 4 bases and J dropped 0 bases, with 9 bases sitting between them.

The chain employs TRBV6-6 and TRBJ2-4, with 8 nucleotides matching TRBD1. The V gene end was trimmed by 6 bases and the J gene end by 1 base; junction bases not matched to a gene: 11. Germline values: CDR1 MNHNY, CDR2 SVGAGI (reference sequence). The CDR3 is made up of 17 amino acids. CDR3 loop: CASSPWGQGAAKNIQYF. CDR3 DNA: TGTGCCAGCAGCCCCTGGGGGCAGGGGGCGGCCAAAAACATTCAGTACTTC.

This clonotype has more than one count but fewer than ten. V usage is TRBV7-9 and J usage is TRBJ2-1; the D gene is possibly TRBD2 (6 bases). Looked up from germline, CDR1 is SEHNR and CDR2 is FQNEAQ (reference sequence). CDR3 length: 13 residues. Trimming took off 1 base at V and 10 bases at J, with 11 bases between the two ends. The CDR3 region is CASSLVIAGEQFF. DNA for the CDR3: TGTGCCAGCAGCTTAGTCATTGCGGGAGAGCAGTTCTTC.

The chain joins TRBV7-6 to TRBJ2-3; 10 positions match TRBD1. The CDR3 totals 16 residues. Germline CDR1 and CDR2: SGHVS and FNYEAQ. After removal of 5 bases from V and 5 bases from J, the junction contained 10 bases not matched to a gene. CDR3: CASSPGTGVFGDTQYF. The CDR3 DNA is TGTGCCAGCAGCCCCGGGACAGGGGTATTTGGAGATACGCAGTATTTT.